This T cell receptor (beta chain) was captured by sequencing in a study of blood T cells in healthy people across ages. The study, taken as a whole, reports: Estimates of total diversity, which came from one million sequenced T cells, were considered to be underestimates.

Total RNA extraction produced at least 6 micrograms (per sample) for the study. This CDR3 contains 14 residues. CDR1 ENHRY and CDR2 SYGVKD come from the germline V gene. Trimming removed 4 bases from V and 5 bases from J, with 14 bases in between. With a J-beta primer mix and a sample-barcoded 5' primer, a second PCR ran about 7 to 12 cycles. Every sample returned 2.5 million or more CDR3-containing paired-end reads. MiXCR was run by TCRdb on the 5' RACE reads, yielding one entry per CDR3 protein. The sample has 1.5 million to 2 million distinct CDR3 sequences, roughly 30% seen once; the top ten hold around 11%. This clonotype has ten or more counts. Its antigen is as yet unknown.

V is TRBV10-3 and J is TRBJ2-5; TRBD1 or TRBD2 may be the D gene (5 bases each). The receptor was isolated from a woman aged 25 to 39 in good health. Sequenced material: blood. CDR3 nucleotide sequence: TGTGCCATCAGTGGCAACGGGGCTAGGGAGACCCAGTACTTC. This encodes CAISGNGARETQYF.